This is a list of T cell receptor beta chains from one sample in a study of blood T cell repertoires in COVID-19. Produced via immunoSEQ multiplex PCR; TCRdb's table is partial and in-frame only. The sample has under 350,000 clones; roughly 90% are singletons. Sequenced input: peripheral blood. These receptors were collected from a man between 45 and 60 years old with acute or convalescent COVID-19. Both conserved end residues are part of each CDR3. D genes are given only for firm matches. The size entry is marked missing in some rows and otherwise reads once, few, many or a size class.

size,J,D,V,DNA,CDR3
-,TRBJ1-1,TRBD1,TRBV9,TGTGCCAGCAGCACGGGACAGGGTGAAGCTTTCTTT,CASSTGQGEAFF
-,TRBJ1-1,-,TRBV11-2,TGTGCCAGCAGCCCCCAGAGAGGCACTGAAGCTTTCTTT,CASSPQRGTEAFF
-,TRBJ1-3,-,TRBV7-8,TGTGCCAGCAGCCCTAGGGGGACTACTGGAAACACCATATATTTT,CASSPRGTTGNTIYF
-,TRBJ1-1,-,TRBV7-3,TGTGCCAGCAGCCGACAGAGGAACACTGAAGCTTTCTTT,CASSRQRNTEAFF
once,TRBJ2-5,TRBD2,TRBV19,TGTGCCAGTAGCCCTCTAGCGGGGGCCCGCCAAGAGACCCAGTACTTC,CASSPLAGARQETQYF
-,TRBJ2-4,-,TRBV15,TGTGCCACCAGCGGACATCACCCGGGTGCCAAAAACATTCAGTACTTC,CATSGHHPGAKNIQYF
once,TRBJ1-2,-,TRBV6-5,TGTGCCAGCAGAATGGTGGGGGAGGATGGCTACACCTTC,CASRMVGEDGYTF
-,TRBJ1-1,-,TRBV5-1,TGCGCCAGCAGCCTCGGACAAACTGGGGTGAACACTGAAGCTTTCTTT,CASSLGQTGVNTEAFF
-,TRBJ1-6,TRBD1,TRBV23-1,TGCGCCAGCAGTCAATCGCAACAGGGGTCTGATCGATCACCCCTCCACTTT,CASSQSQQGSDRSPLHF
-,TRBJ1-2,TRBD1,TRBV5-3,TGTGCCAACCACGGGACAGGGACCTGCGCCTACACCTTC,CANHGTGTCAYTF
-,TRBJ1-6,TRBD1,TRBV5-1,TGCGCCAGCAGCCCCCAGACAGGGGAAAATTCACCCCTCCACTTT,CASSPQTGENSPLHF
few,TRBJ2-7,-,TRBV27,TGTGCCAGCAGTTCGGCGGGGAGCTCCTACGAGCAGTACTTC,CASSSAGSSYEQYF
-,TRBJ1-1,-,TRBV11-2,TGTGCCAGCAGCCCCCAGCGGAACACTGAAGCTTTCTTT,CASSPQRNTEAFF
-,TRBJ1-1,-,TRBV3-1/TRBV3-2,TGTGCCAGCAGCCAACCGGGGGGGTTGGGTACTGAAGCTTTCTTT,CASSQPGGLGTEAFF
-,TRBJ2-4,TRBD1,TRBV23-1,TGCGCCAGCAGTCAACCGGGACAGGGCATACTAGCCAAAAACATTCAGTACTTC,CASSQPGQGILAKNIQYF
-,TRBJ2-5,-,TRBV3-1/TRBV3-2,TGTGCCAGCAGCCAAGGGTCAGAAGAGACCCAGTACTTC,CASSQGSEETQYF
-,TRBJ2-1,-,TRBV19,TGTGCCAGTAGTCCCCGATGGACAACGTACAATGAGCAGTTCTTC,CASSPRWTTYNEQFF
-,TRBJ1-4,-,TRBV7-2,TGTGCCAGCAGCTTAGGGAGGGCTCGGGAAAAACTGTTTTTT,CASSLGRAREKLFF
-,TRBJ1-2,-,TRBV19,TGTGCCAGTCTCAGGGTGGACTATGGCTACACCTTC,CASLRVDYGYTF
few,TRBJ2-5,TRBD1,TRBV7-2,TGTGCCAGCAGCCGGACAGGGGATGAGACCCAGTACTTC,CASSRTGDETQYF
-,TRBJ1-1,-,TRBV5-6,TGTGCCAGCAGGGCTGGTTTGACAGACATGAACACTGAAGCTTTCTTT,CASRAGLTDMNTEAFF
-,TRBJ2-1,-,TRBV6-5,TGTGCCAGCACCCGATTACCCGACTCAAATGAGCAGTTCTTC,CASTRLPDSNEQFF
once,TRBJ2-2,TRBD2,TRBV11-3,TGTGCCAGCAGCTTAGGCAAGCGGGGGACCTCGAACACCGGGGAGCTGTTTTTT,CASSLGKRGTSNTGELFF
-,TRBJ2-1,TRBD2,TRBV7-3,TGTGCCAGCAGAATAGCGGGGGGCCCCAATGAGCAGTTCTTC,CASRIAGGPNEQFF
-,TRBJ1-2,-,TRBV6-2/TRBV6-3,TGTGCCAGCAGTGACTACAGGGCTGGCTACACCTTC,CASSDYRAGYTF
-,TRBJ2-7,TRBD1,TRBV7-3,TGTGCCAGCAGCCCCGGGACAGGGGGCAACGAGCAGTACTTC,CASSPGTGGNEQYF
-,TRBJ2-5,TRBD1,TRBV6-6,TGTGCCAGCAGTTACCCGGACAGGGCTTTCCAAGAGACCCAGTACTTC,CASSYPDRAFQETQYF
-,TRBJ1-6,-,TRBV18,TGTGCCAGCTCACCGGGAGGCGTCGGCTTATATAATTCACCCCTCCACTTT,CASSPGGVGLYNSPLHF
-,TRBJ1-5,TRBD1,TRBV5-1,TGCGCCAGCAGGACAGGGCCCAATCAGCCCCAGCATTTT,CASRTGPNQPQHF
few,TRBJ1-2,-,TRBV2,TGTGCCAGCAGGGCCTCGAGGTCTGGCTACACCTTC,CASRASRSGYTF
once,TRBJ1-3,TRBD1,TRBV4-2,TGTGCCAGCAGCCTCCGGGACAGGGACTCTGGAAACACCATATATTTT,CASSLRDRDSGNTIYF
-,TRBJ2-3,TRBD2,TRBV7-3,TGTGCCAGCAGCTTCATTAGCGGGGGTACAGATACGCAGTATTTT,CASSFISGGTDTQYF
-,TRBJ1-5,TRBD1,TRBV19,TGTGCCAGTCGCAGAGGACAGGGGCTGGATCAGCCCCAGCATTTT,CASRRGQGLDQPQHF
-,TRBJ2-7,-,TRBV4-2,TGTGCCAGCAGCCAAGGGGCCAGACAAGGCTACGAGCAGTACTTC,CASSQGARQGYEQYF
few,TRBJ2-3,TRBD2,TRBV6-6,TGTGCCAGCAGCCGCGGGGGGAGCACAGATACGCAGTATTTT,CASSRGGSTDTQYF
once,TRBJ2-3,-,TRBV5-1,TGCGCCAGCAGCCCGTGGGACTCTAGCACAGATACGCAGTATTTT,CASSPWDSSTDTQYF
-,TRBJ2-3,-,TRBV6-6,TGTGCCAGCAGTCACAGGACCTATACAGATACGCAGTATTTT,CASSHRTYTDTQYF
-,TRBJ2-2,TRBD2,TRBV5-1,TGCGCCAGCAGCTTGCCCCTCGGGGGGACCGGGGAGCTGTTTTTT,CASSLPLGGTGELFF
-,TRBJ2-7,TRBD1,TRBV7-6,TGTGCCAGCAGCTTAGTAGGGGGCTTCAGCTCCTACGAGCAGTACTTC,CASSLVGGFSSYEQYF
-,TRBJ2-1,-,TRBV12-5,TGTGCTAGTGGTTTGGTACCTAGCTACAATGAGCAGTTCTTC,CASGLVPSYNEQFF
-,TRBJ2-3,TRBD1,TRBV30,TGTGCCTGGGGGACAGGGGCTACGCAGTATTTT,CAWGTGATQYF
-,TRBJ1-2,-,TRBV25-1,TGTGCCAGCAGACAGGACAGATGGGGCTACACCTTC,CASRQDRWGYTF
-,TRBJ1-1,-,TRBV2,TGTGCCAGCAGTGTCGGGAACACTGAAGCTTTCTTT,CASSVGNTEAFF
-,TRBJ1-1,TRBD1,TRBV3-1/TRBV3-2,TGTGCCAGCAGCTACACAGGGGGCATGAACACTGAAGCTTTCTTT,CASSYTGGMNTEAFF
-,TRBJ1-1,-,TRBV7-8,TGTGCCAGCAGCTTAGCGCTCGTCGGGACAAAAGTGAACACTGAAGCTTTCTTT,CASSLALVGTKVNTEAFF
-,TRBJ2-5,TRBD1,TRBV5-4,TGTGCCAGCAGCTTAGGGGGACAGCAAGAGACCCAGTACTTC,CASSLGGQQETQYF
-,TRBJ2-1,TRBD2,TRBV7-3,TGTGCCAGCACCAAGACTAGCGGGGGGAGAAATGAGCAGTTCTTC,CASTKTSGGRNEQFF
-,TRBJ1-6,TRBD1,TRBV19,TGTGCCAGTAGTCATTCACAGGGGAGAGGCCCCAGCTCCTATAATTCACCCCTCCACTTT,CASSHSQGRGPSSYNSPLHF
-,TRBJ1-6,-,TRBV14,TGTGCCAGCAGCCAAGATCGGGTCCCGAATTCACCCCTCCACTTT,CASSQDRVPNSPLHF
-,TRBJ2-2,-,TRBV7-9,TGTGCCCACTTGGGGGGCACCGGGGAGCTGTTTTTT,CAHLGGTGELFF
few,TRBJ2-2,TRBD2,TRBV10-2,TGCGCCAGCAGTTGGACTAGCGGGGTGTCGGGGGAGCTGTTTTTT,CASSWTSGVSGELFF
-,TRBJ2-1,TRBD2,TRBV12-3/TRBV12-4,TGTGCCAGCAGGTACGGACTAGCCGATGAGCAGTTCTTC,CASRYGLADEQFF
-,TRBJ1-2,TRBD1,TRBV12-3/TRBV12-4,TGTGCCAGCAGCCAACAGGGGTTTCGGGGCTACACCTTC,CASSQQGFRGYTF
-,TRBJ2-4,-,TRBV7-9,TGTGCCAGCAGCTTCAGTGGAGGGTTAAACATTCAGTACTTC,CASSFSGGLNIQYF
once,TRBJ1-1,TRBD1,TRBV13,TGTGCCAGCAGCTTACGGACAGGGCTAATGAACACTGAAGCTTTCTTT,CASSLRTGLMNTEAFF